The next 28 T cell receptor beta chains were all read from a single sample in a study of blood T cell repertoires in COVID-19 (dated by TCRdb to the early 2020s). Receptors were amplified or captured by the immunoSEQ multiplex PCR assay. TCRdb retrieved this table from immuneACCESS and kept in-frame rearrangements only. Not all clones are present; in checked studies, unresolved V genes account for under half, and no reason is known for the remainder. Recorded for this sample are under 350,000 clones; roughly 86% of them occurred a single time. The ten largest clonotypes hold approximately 1.8% of the sample. The sample consisted of peripheral blood. The receptors shown here come from a woman in her thirties with COVID-19, enrolled during active disease.

The chain couples TRBV30 to TRBJ2-7; TRBD2 is a possible D gene (5 bases). The V gene's germline CDR1 is GTSNPN and CDR2 SVGIG (reference sequence). Trimming took off 3 bases at V and 0 bases at J, with 9 bases between the two ends. The CDR3 is 13 residues long. CDR3 sequence (DNA): TGTGCCTGGAGCCCGGGGTTCTCCTACGAGCAGTACTTC. Translation gives CAWSPGFSYEQYF.

This sequence joins TRBV5-1 and TRBJ2-1; 8 positions agree with TRBD2. V shed 4 bases and J 12 bases; nucleotides not matched to a gene: 12. Germline assignment: CDR1 SGHRS and CDR2 YFSETQ. The CDR3 covers 14 residues. The DNA of the CDR3 is TGCGCCAGCAGCCCCGAGGGCGGGGGGATTCGGCAGTTCTTC. Its translation: CASSPEGGGIRQFF.

The chain recombines TRBV5-1 with TRBJ2-5, with 10 bases aligning to TRBD1. This CDR3 spans 15 amino acids. J lost 2 bases, V lost 0 bases, and 1 base had no gene match. CDR1 and CDR2 (germline): SGHRS, YFSETQ. The CDR3 nucleotides are TGCGCCAGCAGCTTGGGGACAGGGGGGCAAGAGACCCAGTACTTC. Protein sequence: CASSLGTGGQETQYF.

V usage is TRBV6-2 or TRBV6-3 and J usage is TRBJ1-6, with D possibly TRBD1 on 6 matching bases. Germline V lookup: CDR1 MNHEY, CDR2 SVGEGT. V was cut by 4 bases and J by 9 bases, with 13 bases left in between. The CDR3 covers 14 residues. The CDR3 sequence: CASSLAGDGSPLHF. In DNA, the CDR3 is TGTGCCAGCAGTTTGGCAGGGGATGGTTCACCCCTCCACTTT.

The rearrangement links TRBV2 to TRBJ1-1, with D unresolved. V gave up 3 bases and J gave up 1 base, with 6 bases separating them. The CDR3 is 13 amino acids. The germline V gene encodes CDR1 SNHLY and CDR2 FYNNEI. The CDR3, as DNA: TGTGCCAGCAGTGATGAGGGGAACACTGAAGCTTTCTTT. Translation gives CASSDEGNTEAFF.

The rearrangement joins TRBV12-3 or TRBV12-4 to TRBJ1-1, with 7 bases lining up with TRBD1. There are 12 residues in the CDR3. J lost 11 bases, V lost 2 bases, and 5 bases had no gene match. The CDR3 protein is CASSLLQGSAFF. In DNA form, the CDR3 reads TGTGCCAGCAGTTTATTACAGGGGTCGGCTTTCTTT.

This chain connects TRBV6-5 to TRBJ2-4; 8 bases map to TRBD1. V dropped 6 bases and J dropped 6; count of bases not matched to a gene: 7. Germline values: CDR1 MNHEY, CDR2 SVGAGI. This CDR3 spans 14 amino acids. DNA for the CDR3: TGTGCCAGCAGGAGGGCCGGGACAGGAAACATTCAGTACTTC. Translation: CASRRAGTGNIQYF.

This chain joins TRBV19 and TRBJ2-3, with TRBD2 identical over 11 bases. Germline V gene lookup returns CDR1 LNHDA and CDR2 SQIVND (reference sequence). The CDR3 is 18 amino acids. The ends lost 1 base at V and 2 bases at J; junction bases unmatched: 8. Here the CDR3 reads CASSIVGLAGGFTDTQYF. The CDR3 DNA reads as TGTGCCAGTAGTATAGTAGGTCTAGCGGGGGGATTCACAGATACGCAGTATTTT.

The chain joins TRBV24-1 to TRBJ2-7; 7 bases map to TRBD1. Germline assignment: CDR1 KGHDR and CDR2 SFDVKD. The CDR3 contains 13 residues. V shed 6 bases and J 5 bases; nucleotides not matched to a gene: 6. Here the CDR3 reads CATSSNRGNEQYF. In nucleotides, the CDR3 is TGTGCCACCAGTTCTAACAGGGGCAACGAGCAGTACTTC.

The chain links TRBV6-5 to TRBJ1-2; D is unresolved. V was pared by 0 bases and J by 14 bases, with 13 bases between. CDR1 and CDR2 from the germline V gene are MNHEY and SVGAGI. This CDR3 comprises 12 residues. The CDR3 DNA reads as TGTGCCAGCAGTTACTCAGGTCAGGAGGTGACCTTC. Its protein is CASSYSGQEVTF.

The rearrangement links TRBV24-1 to TRBJ1-5; weak D call: TRBD1 (5 bases). The CDR3 covers 14 residues. Germline V CDR1 and CDR2: KGHDR, SFDVKD. The V end was cut by 1 base, the J end by 7 bases, with 10 bases between. In nucleotides, the CDR3 is TGTGCCACCAGTGATTTTGGGGCCAGGCAGCCCCAGCATTTT. Translation: CATSDFGARQPQHF.

The V call is TRBV19, the J call TRBJ1-4; 7 positions match TRBD1. J was trimmed by 5 bases and V by 2 bases; bases with no gene match: 5. CDR3 length equals 15 residues. The germline gives CDR1 LNHDA, CDR2 SQIVND (reference sequence). CDR3 sequence: CASSIRTGGNEKLFF. DNA of the CDR3: TGTGCCAGTAGTATAAGGACAGGCGGAAATGAAAAACTGTTTTTT.

The rearrangement uses TRBV5-1 and TRBJ1-5; weak D call: TRBD1 (6 bases). CDR3 length: 14 amino acids. Germline-derived CDR1 and CDR2 are SGHRS and YFSETQ. V lost 4 bases and J lost 5, with 13 bases in between. As DNA, the CDR3 is TGCGCCAGCAGCCCCGGGGGGCATGATCAGCCCCAGCATTTT. Translating gives CASSPGGHDQPQHF.

The gene calls are TRBV21-1 and TRBJ1-1. TRBV21-1 counts as a pseudogene. There are 14 residues in the CDR3. The CDR3 sequence: CASSKTGGPTEAFF. The CDR3 DNA reads as TGTGCCAGCAGCAAAACGGGGGGACCCACTGAAGCTTTCTTT.

The chain has TRBV6-4 and TRBJ1-5, with D maybe TRBD1 (6 bases). The V end lost 4 bases, the J end lost 3 bases, and 13 bases lay between the germline ends. Germline V gives CDR1 MRHNA, CDR2 SNTAGT. CDR3 length: 15 amino acids. CDR3 DNA sequence: TGTGCCAGCAGTGGCACCACAGGGTACAATCAGCCCCAGCATTTT. Its translation is CASSGTTGYNQPQHF.

V usage is TRBV11-3 and J usage is TRBJ2-5, with 15 bases identical to TRBD2. J was trimmed by 5 bases and V by 4 bases; bases with no gene match: 5. The CDR3 loop spans 16 amino acids. CDR1 and CDR2 (germline): SGHNT, YENEEA. Here the CDR3 reads CASSSRGLAGGETQYF. The CDR3 nucleotides are TGTGCCAGCAGCTCGCGCGGACTAGCGGGGGGGGAGACCCAGTACTTC.

The J gene is TRBJ1-5, the V gene TRBV27, with D possibly TRBD1 on 6 matching bases. V dropped 6 bases and J dropped 0 bases, with 15 bases sitting between them. The germline CDR1 and CDR2 sequences are MNHEY and SMNVEV (reference sequence). The CDR3 contains 16 residues. CDR3 sequence (DNA): TGTGCCAGCAGCCCAACAGGGTCCTATAGCAATCAGCCCCAGCATTTT. Translation: CASSPTGSYSNQPQHF.

The chain employs TRBV7-2 and TRBJ1-1; 7 bases align to TRBD1. CDR3 length: 14 residues. Trimming cost V 3 bases and J 5 bases; bases outside gene matches: 6. Germline lookup yields CDR1 SGHTA and CDR2 FQGNSA. The DNA for the CDR3 is TGTGCCAGCAGCTTTGACAGGGCGGTTACTGAAGCTTTCTTT. This gives the protein CASSFDRAVTEAFF. Drawing the rest from reference TRBV7-2 and TRBJ1-1, the complete variable domain is GAGVSQSPSNKVTEKGKDVELRCDPISGHTALYWYRQSLGQGLEFLIYFQGNSAPDKSGLPSDRFSAERTGGSVSTLTIQRTQQEDSAVYLCASSFDRAVTEAFFGQGTRLTVV.

The V call is TRBV12-3 or TRBV12-4, the J call TRBJ1-2, with 7 positions matching TRBD1. The J segment lost 5 bases and the V segment lost 5 bases, leaving 2 bases of the junction unmatched. The CDR3 is 12 residues long. The CDR3 nucleotides read TGTGCCAGCAGTGCACAGGGGTATGGCTACACCTTC. Protein product: CASSAQGYGYTF.

The gene calls are TRBV2 and TRBJ1-2; TRBD1 might be the D (6 bases). Per germline, CDR1 SNHLY and CDR2 FYNNEI. The CDR3 consists of 15 residues. V was pared by 7 bases and J by 7 bases, with 22 bases between. The CDR3 nucleotides are TGTGCCAGCATCCGGGACAAAGTAGTTTTTGTTGGCTACACCTTC. It is translated as CASIRDKVVFVGYTF.

The chain employs TRBV9 and TRBJ2-1, with 10 nucleotides matching TRBD2. From germline, CDR1 is SGDLS and CDR2 YYNGEE. The CDR3 contains 15 residues. V shed 0 bases, J shed 8 bases, and the junction held 5 bases outside the gene matches. For the CDR3, the DNA is TGTGCCAGCAGCGTAGGGAGCGGGGGGGCGGATGAGCAGTTCTTC. Its protein is CASSVGSGGADEQFF.

The chain joins TRBV7-8 to TRBJ1-3; D is unclear. Trimming took 10 bases from V and 0 from J, leaving 4 bases between them. The CDR3 extends over 11 amino acids. Germline lookup yields CDR1 SGHVS and CDR2 FQNEAQ. The CDR3 sequence: CATRSGNTIYF. As DNA, the CDR3 is TGTGCCACCCGCTCTGGAAACACCATATATTTT. Full variable domain (remainder filled in from reference TRBV7-8 and TRBJ1-3): GAGVSQSPRYKVAKRGQDVALRCDPISGHVSLFWYQQALGQGPEFLTYFQNEAQLDKSGLPSDRFFAERPEGSVSTLKIQRTQQEDSAVYLCATRSGNTIYFGEGSWLTVV.

The chain has TRBV3-1 (or the pseudogene TRBV3-2) and TRBJ2-4; TRBD1 matches at 7 bases. Germline CDR1 is LGHDT and CDR2 is YNNKEL (reference sequence). J lost 0 bases, V lost 0 bases, and 8 bases had no gene match. This CDR3 comprises 18 residues. The chain's CDR3 is CASSQDRGPPIAKNIQYF. The CDR3 DNA is TGTGCCAGCAGCCAAGATAGGGGGCCCCCCATAGCCAAAAACATTCAGTACTTC.

This sequence joins TRBV6-6 and TRBJ1-1; TRBD1 is a possible D gene (5 bases). Germline V gene lookup returns CDR1 MNHNY and CDR2 SVGAGI (reference sequence). V lost 6 bases, J lost 5 bases, and 16 bases lay in between. This CDR3 has 14 amino acids. The CDR3 DNA follows: TGTGCCAGCAGCATACTTCAGGGTAGGACTGAAGCTTTCTTT. Its protein product is CASSILQGRTEAFF.

The V call is TRBV4-2, the J call TRBJ2-1; 15 bases fit TRBD2. Germline V gives CDR1 LGHNA, CDR2 YNFKEQ. This CDR3 region has 18 residues. The V gene end was trimmed by 1 base and the J gene end by 4 bases; junction bases not matched to a gene: 5. The CDR3 loop is CASSQVSGLAGGYNEQFF. The CDR3 nucleotides are TGTGCCAGCAGCCAAGTGTCAGGACTAGCGGGGGGGTACAATGAGCAGTTCTTC.

V is TRBV14 and J is TRBJ1-2; 7 bases fit TRBD1. J lost 2 bases, V lost 6 bases, and 3 bases had no gene match. The CDR3 has 13 residues. Germline V gene sequence: CDR1 SGHDN, CDR2 FVKESK. CDR3 coding DNA: TGTGCCAGCAGTCCGACAGGGAACTATGGCTACACCTTC. Protein product: CASSPTGNYGYTF.

The gene calls are TRBV4-1 and TRBJ2-7; 12 nucleotides match TRBD2. The CDR3 is 17 amino acids. The J segment lost 4 bases and the V segment lost 1 base, leaving 8 bases of the junction unmatched. The germline CDR1 and CDR2 sequences are MGHRA and YSYEKL. The CDR3 here is CASSQASRTSGVYEQYF. The CDR3 DNA sequence: TGCGCCAGCAGCCAAGCCTCTCGGACTAGCGGGGTATACGAGCAGTACTTC.

This chain links TRBV21-1 with TRBJ2-7; whether TRBD2, the table's D call, matches the DNA was not checked. TRBV21-1 is listed as a pseudogene. The CDR3 extends over 13 amino acids. CDR3 bases: TGTGCCAGCAGCCCCGGCGGGAGCTACGAGCAGTACGTC. Its protein is CASSPGGSYEQYV.